The present entry profiles one TCR beta chain with its context. Its antigen is not identified. The germline V gene has CDR1 MNHEY and CDR2 SMNVEV (reference sequence). The CDR3 consists of 12 residues. Trimming pared 4 bases from V and 8 bases from J, leaving 6 bases between. The PCR was carried out with 60 Vbeta primers and 13 Jbeta primers. Sequencing was performed with immunoSEQ multiplex PCR; in TCRdb, only in-frame clones are kept and a portion is missing. The data contain 55,000 to 85,000 clones, 86% of them seen just once; the ten biggest clones take up just under 2%. The sample belongs to a study of cytomegalovirus exposure and HLA in healthy donors. General study findings and limits: Using the classifier, cytomegalovirus status was reportedly diagnosed with high specificity and sensitivity.

This clonotype was sampled from a woman between 25 and 40 years old in good health and CMV-seronegative. Sequenced material: PBMCs. V is TRBV27 and J is TRBJ1-6; no clear D gene. CDR3 bases: TGTGCCAGCAGTTGGAGGGATTCACCCCTCCACTTT. This encodes CASSWRDSPLHF.